The source of this TCR beta chain is a study of tumor T cells in aggressive B-cell lymphoma. This clone was seen a handful of times. Germline trimming cut 3 bases from V and 11 bases from J; bases unmatched to any gene: 15. From germline, CDR1 is GTSNPN and CDR2 SVGIG (reference sequence). This CDR3 contains 15 residues. The data were produced by immunoSEQ multiplex PCR, yet TCRdb's version contains in-frame clones alone and is incomplete. The sample contains roughly 8,100 clones, about 85% of which appear only once. This sequence originates from an adult with diffuse large B cell lymphoma. Source material: tumor tissue. The chain carries TRBV30 and TRBJ2-1, with TRBD1 matching 8 bases. CDR3 loop: CAWRLGQGGLRQQFF. The CDR3 DNA follows: TGTGCCTGGAGACTTGGACAGGGCGGACTTCGACAGCAGTTCTTC. Using reference TRBV30 and TRBJ2-1 for the parts outside the CDR3, the full variable domain is SQTIHQWPATLVQPVGSPLSLECTVEGTSNPNLYWYRQAAGRGLQLLFYSVGIGQISSEVPQNLSASRPQDRQFILSSKKLLLSDSGFYLCAWRLGQGGLRQQFFGPGTRLTVL.